The sequence of this T cell receptor (beta chain) was determined in a study of identical twins (dated by TCRdb to between 2015 and 2016). A note on the overall study: To test whether fetal clonotypes persist, this study deep-sequenced TCR alpha and beta repertoires from monozygotic twins, from unrelated adults of various ages, and from cord blood. Replicate twin experiments were performed at different times using different library preparation protocols to rule out contamination.

In the germline V gene (reference sequence), CDR1 corresponds to DFQATT and CDR2 to SNEGSKA. V is reduced by 5 bases and J by 3 bases, leaving a spacing of 14 bases between them. From the cysteine through the phenylalanine, the CDR3 covers 14 amino acids. Solely the CDR3 DNA is kept, with 42 bases framed from the first base. Library generation was performed with 5' RACE. This sample was sequenced with an Illumina HiSeq 2000. A universal primer binding site was added through template switching, and the final cDNA carried a unique molecular identifier so that TCR cDNA molecules could be counted accurately. Specific primers in the conserved constant-segment region were used to synthesize first-strand cDNA for the TCR alpha and beta chains. To control for contamination, each cDNA library was double barcoded with a SMART-Mk sample barcode plus Illumina barcodes. Two successive PCR steps introduced TruSeq adapter sequences along with Illumina sample barcodes. The Illumina HiSeq platform was used with custom primers to sequence TCR alpha and beta cDNA libraries. The paper's data handling went like this. MiGEC was used to process raw reads and extract unique molecular identifiers, and MiXCR was used to find CDR3 positions. For each individual, recombination models were inferred using an EM algorithm with the repgenHMM and IGoR tools. The tcR package in R was used for shared clonotype analysis, with sharing normalized by the product of cloneset sizes. To study raw recombination without the effects of thymic and clonal selection, out-of-frame nonproductive sequences were analyzed. TCRdb reworked the public reads: Q25 trimming with fastp, MiXCR clone assembly, productive beta chains retained. Each entry is one CDR3 protein sequence, shown with its most common DNA and genes. TCRdb's processing, not the authors' own work, is the source of the V and J calls. Across this sample there are roughly 720,000 distinct CDR3 sequences, with approximately 18% seen only once. About an eighth of the sample lies in the top ten.

Every donor in the study was a healthy Caucasian. The twin cohort consisted of three pairs of female monozygotic twins, all aged roughly 18 to 30 years. Peripheral blood mononuclear cells were used as the source from which RNA for TCR libraries was isolated. A note on this clonotype: No antigen is known for it. The record has no base qualities; no much larger clone is one base away.

Results the study describes overall, beyond this receptor: Fewer insertions were carried by abundant cord blood beta clonotypes; a weaker similar trend was observed in young adult naive repertoires, while no such trend was observed in memory repertoires. Because the same donors could not be followed over many years, conclusions were based on cross-sectional statistical analysis. Zero-insertion analyses could be partly confounded by invariant T cells such as MAIT and iNKT, although diverse VJ usage argued against such confounding for most clonotypes. Out-of-frame TCR alpha sharing in monozygotic twins was systematically underestimated by recombination models, whereas sharing between unrelated individuals was in agreement with the recombination models. Compared with coincidental sharing between unrelated individuals, out-of-frame TCR alpha sequences shared between twins showed an excess of sequences with low generation probability. The excess sharing between twins in beta out-of-frame sequences was weaker because fewer shared sequences reduced the signal-to-noise ratio.

The same data also went into a second study, on T cells expressing NK-cell markers. As that second study puts it: In sorted CD3+CD56+NKG2C+, CD3+CD56+NKG2C- and CD3+CD56-NKG2C+ T-cell subsets from roughly 8 donors, TCR beta-chain repertoires were profiled. Among the eight sequenced donors, only one was HCMV-seronegative, while the other seven were HCMV-seropositive. In several experiments an anti-gammadeltaTCR antibody was added to restrict sorting to alphabetaTCR-expressing T cells. In over five donors, the dominant CD3+CD56+NKG2C+ clonotypes were among the top 10 CD8+ clonotypes and accounted for about 1.0-8% of CD8+ T cells. Those dominant clonotypes were again the most abundant among CD3+CD56-NKG2C+ cells in four donors, at roughly 28.3-65%. Whether the expanded NKG2C-expressing T cell clones were specific for HCMV antigens remained unclear. Randomly selected healthy volunteers, three men and five women, were used as the eight sequenced donors. To determine HCMV serostatus, a commercial ELISA kit was used to detect HCMV-specific IgG in serum. For about 6 donors, unsorted PBMC were also used to sequence bulk peripheral blood T-cell repertoires. MIGEC was used to demultiplex reads and group the reads by UMI, and MiTCR was used to assemble and quantify clonotypes. To exclude erroneous sequences, only TCR cDNA sequences supported by at least two reads were retained. The tcR package was used for downstream repertoire analysis, with clonotypes matched between fractions based on CDR3 nucleotide sequence plus V segment. VDJmatch was used to annotate antigen specificity against VDJdb, with one amino acid substitution in CDR3 allowed.

This chain is built from TRBV20-1 and TRBJ2-1; the D gene may be TRBD1 or TRBD2, since each aligns over 6 bases. The receptor comes from a woman aged 18-29 years in good health. Sample: PBMCs. The CDR3 in this case is CSAPKGGNYNEQFF. The DNA sequence is as follows: TGCAGTGCTCCCAAGGGGGGAAACTACAATGAGCAGTTCTTC.